The 15 T cell receptor beta chains in this list originate from one sample, sequenced in a study of response to subunit inactivated influenza vaccine. TCRdb called the RT-PCR reads again in MiXCR, with one record for every CDR3 protein. This table holds approximately 500,000 distinct CDR3 sequences, 13% found once. Sequencing was performed on PBMCs from blood, taken roughly 45 days after vaccination. The receptors come from a man in his forties or fifties who received an inactivated influenza vaccine.

This clonotype has more than one count but fewer than ten. The rearrangement links TRBV6-1 to TRBJ2-7; 7 bases line up with TRBD1. The CDR3 sequence is 15 residues long. Per germline, CDR1 MNHNS and CDR2 SASEGT. V shed 4 bases and J 3 bases; nucleotides not matched to a gene: 9. In nucleotides, the CDR3 is TGTGCCAGCAGTGTAACCGGGACAGCATACTACGAGCAGTACTTC. It yields the protein CASSVTGTAYYEQYF.

The sample holds a few counts of this clonotype. The chain has TRBV6-2 or TRBV6-3 and TRBJ2-2; 10 bases are a match to TRBD2. CDR3 length equals 18 residues. Germline assignment: CDR1 MNHEY and CDR2 SVGEGT. V shed 0 bases, J shed 2 bases, and the junction held 6 bases outside the gene matches. CDR3 region: CASSYSLSGRANTGELFF. The CDR3 bases are TGTGCCAGCAGTTACTCCTTGAGCGGGAGGGCCAACACCGGGGAGCTGTTTTTT.

The J gene is TRBJ2-7, the V gene TRBV20-1; possible D gene TRBD2, 6 bases. V was cut by 2 bases and J by 2 bases, with 19 bases left in between. The CDR3 is 16 amino acids. Germline CDR1 is DFQATT and CDR2 is SNEGSKA (reference sequence). DNA of the CDR3: TGCAGTGCTAGACCAGGATCGGCGGGATGGACCTACGAGCAGTACTTC. Residues: CSARPGSAGWTYEQYF.

This clonotype was counted only a few times. The V gene is TRBV6-1, the J gene TRBJ1-1, with TRBD1 identical over 7 bases. Germline V lookup: CDR1 MNHNS, CDR2 SASEGT. Unmatched junction bases numbered 13, after V lost 6 bases and J lost 6 bases. The CDR3 totals 15 residues. Written as DNA, the CDR3 is TGTGCCAGCAGGACACTACTAGGGGGCGAGGCTGAAGCTTTCTTT. Translated: CASRTLLGGEAEAFF.

This chain links TRBV7-8 with TRBJ2-7, with D possibly TRBD1 on 6 matching bases. Germline loops: CDR1 SGHVS, CDR2 FQNEAQ. The ends were cut back, 5 bases at V and 3 bases at J, with 14 bases in the middle. This CDR3 has 14 residues. The DNA for the CDR3 is TGTGCCAGCAGCCACGGGACACAGAACTACGAGCAGTACTTC. Its protein product is CASSHGTQNYEQYF.

CDR3 nucleotides: TGTGCCAGCAGCCAACGGGGGCCCGGGGATACGCAGTATTTT. It translates to CASSQRGPGDTQYF. The V and J genes are TRBV3-1 and TRBJ2-3; D possibly uses TRBD1 or TRBD2 (6 bases each). Germline-derived CDR1 and CDR2 are LGHDT and YNNKEL (reference sequence). The ends were cut back, 2 bases at V and 6 bases at J, with 12 bases in the middle. CDR3 length: 14 amino acids.

This chain joins TRBV6-5 and TRBJ2-2; TRBD2 aligns across 12 bases. CDR3 size: 16 residues. The germline CDR1 and CDR2 sequences are MNHEY and SVGAGI. J lost 5 bases, V lost 2 bases, and 3 bases had no gene match. The CDR3: CASSYLAGGPTGELFF. CDR3 nucleotides: TGTGCCAGCAGTTACCTAGCGGGAGGGCCTACCGGGGAGCTGTTTTTT.

The CDR3 spells CASSPFDRAGETQYF. In DNA, the CDR3 is TGTGCCAGCAGTCCTTTTGACAGGGCAGGAGAGACCCAGTACTTC. J is TRBJ2-5 and V is TRBV12-3 or TRBV12-4, with 7 bases aligning to TRBD1. After removal of 5 bases from V and 4 bases from J, the junction contained 10 bases not matched to a gene. The CDR3 contains 15 residues.

A few counts support this clonotype. CDR3 residues: CASSFTPGQGYNSPLHF. The CDR3 DNA reads TGCGCCAGCAGCTTCACCCCGGGACAGGGCTATAATTCACCCCTCCACTTT. The genes are TRBV4-3 and TRBJ1-6, with 9 bases that match TRBD1. The V gene end was trimmed by 5 bases and the J gene end by 3 bases; junction bases not matched to a gene: 8. This CDR3 is 17 amino acids long. CDR1 is LGHNA and CDR2 is YSLEER in the germline V gene.

V and J are TRBV5-1 and TRBJ2-5, with 10 bases fitting TRBD2. V gave up 1 base and J gave up 5 bases; unmatched junction bases: 5. Germline loops: CDR1 SGHRS, CDR2 YFSETQ. The CDR3 spans 15 residues. In nucleotides, the CDR3 is TGCGCCAGCAGCTTGCTCGCTAGCGGGAGCGAGACCCAGTACTTC. Its translation: CASSLLASGSETQYF.

The chain employs TRBV18 and TRBJ2-5; 10 bases line up with TRBD2. Germline V gene sequence: CDR1 KGHSH, CDR2 LQKENI. With 3 bases clipped from V and 2 bases from J, the junction kept 6 bases outside the gene matches. This CDR3 spans 16 amino acids. CDR3 loop: CASSPLASGRQETQYF. The CDR3 DNA reads TGTGCCAGCTCACCCTTGGCTAGCGGGAGACAAGAGACCCAGTACTTC.

This clonotype was counted between two and nine times. The rearrangement uses TRBV20-1 and TRBJ2-3; D call uncertain. Per the germline V gene, CDR1 is DFQATT and CDR2 is SNEGSKA (reference sequence). The V end was cut by 0 bases, the J end by 0 bases, with 13 bases between. The CDR3 length is 16 residues. CDR3 region: CSAREWRSTSTDTQYF. For the CDR3, the DNA is TGCAGTGCTAGAGAATGGCGGTCGACTAGCACAGATACGCAGTATTTT.

This clonotype was seen a few times. The rearrangement joins TRBV10-3 to TRBJ1-6; a possible D gene is TRBD1 (6 bases). The germline gives CDR1 ENHRY, CDR2 SYGVKD. V gave up 0 bases and J gave up 10 bases, with 13 bases separating them. This CDR3 region has 15 residues. Here the CDR3 DNA reads TGTGCCATCAGTGAGTCGGGGGGCAGAAGGTCACCCCTCCACTTT. Translation: CAISESGGRRSPLHF.

The V gene is TRBV4-3, the J gene TRBJ2-6, with D maybe TRBD1 (6 bases). Trimming left V 0 bases short and J 1 base short, with 7 bases between. The CDR3 covers 16 residues. Germline CDR1 reads LGHNA; CDR2 reads YSLEER. The CDR3 DNA reads TGCGCCAGCAGCCAAGAAGGACAGTCTGGGGCCAACGTCCTGACTTTC. This encodes CASSQEGQSGANVLTF.

Only a few counts were recorded for this clonotype. The junction does not match germline at one end; this may be a read error. The genes are TRBV2 and TRBJ2-7, with D maybe TRBD2 (6 bases). CDR3 length: 9 residues. Germline V CDR1 and CDR2: SNHLY, FYNNEI. CDR3: CASIPREDF. CDR3 DNA sequence: TGTGCCAGCATCCCAAGGGAGGATTTC.